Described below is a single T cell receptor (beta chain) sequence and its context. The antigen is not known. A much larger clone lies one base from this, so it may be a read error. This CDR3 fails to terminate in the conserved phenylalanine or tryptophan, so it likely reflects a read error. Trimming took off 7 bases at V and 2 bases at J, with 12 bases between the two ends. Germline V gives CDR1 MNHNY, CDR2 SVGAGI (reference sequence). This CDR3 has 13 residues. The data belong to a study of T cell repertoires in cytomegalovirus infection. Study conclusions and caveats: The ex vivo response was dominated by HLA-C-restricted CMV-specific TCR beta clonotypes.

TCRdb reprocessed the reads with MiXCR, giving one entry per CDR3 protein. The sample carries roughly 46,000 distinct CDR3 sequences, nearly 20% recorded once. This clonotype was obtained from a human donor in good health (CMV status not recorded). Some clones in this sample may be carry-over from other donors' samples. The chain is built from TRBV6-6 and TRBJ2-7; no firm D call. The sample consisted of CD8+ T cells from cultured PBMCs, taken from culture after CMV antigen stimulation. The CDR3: CASNPAGPYEQYS. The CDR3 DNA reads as TGTGCCAGCAATCCAGCCGGTCCCTACGAGCAGTACTCC.